Presented here are 24 T cell receptor beta chains from one specimen sequenced in a study of blood T cell repertoires in COVID-19. TCRdb keeps only in-frame clones here, not all; method: immunoSEQ multiplex PCR. The table has some 120,000 clones, around 87% seen once. Source material: peripheral blood. These receptor sequences come from a woman in her fifties or sixties who had recovered from COVID-19.

This clone was found once. The chain joins TRBV10-1 to TRBJ2-7; TRBD2 matches 11 bases. V shed 7 bases and J 5 bases; nucleotides not matched to a gene: 7. CDR3 length equals 14 residues. Germline CDR1 WNHNN, CDR2 SYGVQD (reference sequence). CDR3 amino acids: CASNYSGRGNEQYF. The CDR3 coding sequence is TGCGCCAGCAACTATAGCGGGAGGGGAAACGAGCAGTACTTC.

The chain links TRBV29-1 to TRBJ2-2, with a possible D match to TRBD1 (5 bases). This CDR3 is built from 13 residues. In germline, CDR1 is SQVTM, CDR2 ANQGSEA. Trimming cost V 6 bases and J 2 bases, with 10 bases left between them. The CDR3 reads CSVSGINTGELFF. Written as DNA, the CDR3 is TGCAGCGTATCAGGGATAAACACCGGGGAGCTGTTTTTT.

The chain employs TRBV4-1 and TRBJ1-2; D is possibly TRBD1 (6 bases). This CDR3 is built from 20 residues. Germline CDR1 is MGHRA and CDR2 is YSYEKL. The V and J ends lost 1 base and 6 bases respectively, with 30 bases between them. The DNA for the CDR3 is TGCGCCAGCAGCCAAGCGGGCCGGGGGGCTCGTGGGGTAGGGAAGCATGGCTACACCTTC. This codes for CASSQAGRGARGVGKHGYTF.

The genes are TRBV19 and TRBJ1-1; the D is unclear. The V end was cut by 3 bases, the J end by 4 bases, with 9 bases between. The CDR3 totals 13 residues. Looked up from germline, CDR1 is LNHDA and CDR2 is SQIVND (reference sequence). CDR3 protein: CASSMGGSTEAFF. In DNA, the CDR3 is TGTGCCAGTAGTATGGGTGGGAGCACTGAAGCTTTCTTT.

The V call is TRBV18, the J call TRBJ1-2; D gene ambiguous. There are 15 residues in the CDR3. Germline V gene data show CDR1 as KGHSH and CDR2 as LQKENI. With 0 bases removed from V and 8 bases from J, the gap between germline ends came to 16 bases. The CDR3 is CASSPPSKGAWGYTF. The CDR3 nucleotides are TGTGCCAGCTCACCACCGTCGAAGGGAGCGTGGGGCTACACCTTC.

CDR3 nucleotides: TGTGCCAGCAGCTTAGTATCGCGGACTAGCGGAAACAATGAGCAGTTCTTC. The encoded protein is CASSLVSRTSGNNEQFF. J is TRBJ2-1 and V is TRBV7-2; the match to TRBD2 covers 10 bases. There are 17 residues in the CDR3. In germline, CDR1 is SGHTA, CDR2 FQGNSA. The V and J ends lost 1 base and 5 bases, in that order; junction bases with no gene match: 8.

The chain employs TRBV7-9 and TRBJ2-1; TRBD2 agrees at 8 bases. The CDR3 is 17 residues long. Trimming removed 5 bases from V and 3 bases from J; junction bases left unmatched: 12. Germline V gene lookup returns CDR1 SEHNR and CDR2 FQNEAQ (reference sequence). DNA for the CDR3: TGTGCCAGCAGCATTCACCGGGGACTAGATCTCTACAATGAGCAGTTCTTC. It yields the protein CASSIHRGLDLYNEQFF.

The V and J genes are TRBV5-1 and TRBJ2-1; TRBD2 matches at 9 bases. The CDR3 runs to 19 residues. Germline trimming cut 0 bases from V and 0 bases from J; bases unmatched to any gene: 10. Looked up from germline, CDR1 is SGHRS and CDR2 is YFSETQ. The CDR3 sequence is CASSLGIASGVSSYNEQFF. For the CDR3, the DNA is TGCGCCAGCAGCTTGGGGATTGCTAGCGGGGTGAGCTCCTACAATGAGCAGTTCTTC.

In this sample, this clone turned up once. J is TRBJ1-5 and V is TRBV7-6; D ambiguous. V shed 2 bases and J shed 4 bases, with 6 bases lying between them. From germline, CDR1 is SGHVS and CDR2 FNYEAQ. The CDR3 contains 13 residues. CDR3 sequence reads: CASSLTQNQPQHF. The CDR3 DNA reads TGTGCCAGCAGCTTAACGCAGAATCAGCCCCAGCATTTT.

The V and J genes are TRBV2 and TRBJ1-5; D uncertain. This CDR3 contains 12 residues. The V gene lost 3 bases and the J gene lost 5 bases, with 5 bases spanning the gap. CDR1 is SNHLY and CDR2 is FYNNEI in the germline V gene. CDR3 coding DNA: TGTGCCAGCAGTGATCCGTATCAGCCCCAGCATTTT. This translates into CASSDPYQPQHF.

The genes are TRBV29-1 and TRBJ2-7, with 8 bases identical to TRBD1. CDR1 and CDR2 from the germline V gene are SQVTM and ANQGSEA. V shed 5 bases and J 4 bases; nucleotides not matched to a gene: 13. CDR3 length equals 15 residues. The CDR3 is CSVSLLWRQGYEQYF. The CDR3 bases are TGCAGCGTTTCTCTTCTATGGCGACAGGGGTACGAGCAGTACTTC.

This clone was counted only a few times. V is TRBV7-9 and J is TRBJ2-2; unclear D gene. V was trimmed by 2 bases and J by 2 bases, leaving 6 bases between them. The CDR3 consists of 14 residues. Germline-derived CDR1 and CDR2 are SEHNR and FQNEAQ (reference sequence). Here the CDR3 DNA reads TGTGCCAGCAGCTTAAACACCAACACCGGGGAGCTGTTTTTT. It encodes CASSLNTNTGELFF. The complete variable domain, with remaining parts taken from reference TRBV7-9 and TRBJ2-2, reads DTGVSQNPRHKITKRGQNVTFRCDPISEHNRLYWYRQTLGQGPEFLTYFQNEAQLEKSRLLSDRFSAERPKGSFSTLEIQRTEQGDSAMYLCASSLNTNTGELFFGEGSRLTVL.

This rearrangement joins TRBV9 to TRBJ2-3; D remains unclear. The V and J ends lost 6 bases and 4 bases respectively, with 12 bases between them. The CDR3 extends over 13 amino acids. In germline, CDR1 is SGDLS, CDR2 YYNGEE. This CDR3 is CASNLAGPDTQYF. The CDR3 nucleotides read TGTGCCAGCAACCTGGCAGGCCCAGATACGCAGTATTTT.

The rearrangement uses TRBV18 and TRBJ2-5; D perhaps matches TRBD2 (5 bases). V lost 2 bases and J lost 1, with 17 bases in between. Germline CDR1 and CDR2: KGHSH and LQKENI. The CDR3 runs 17 residues. CDR3 loop: CASSPMPPGGFQETQYF. The CDR3 DNA reads as TGTGCCAGCTCACCAATGCCTCCAGGCGGGTTCCAAGAGACCCAGTACTTC.

Comment on this clone: Distinct nucleotide sequences in the sample also encode this CDR3. The J gene is TRBJ1-2, the V gene TRBV30; D perhaps matches TRBD1 (5 bases). There are 13 residues in the CDR3. Trimming left V 5 bases short and J 2 bases short, with 12 bases between. The germline gives CDR1 GTSNPN, CDR2 SVGIG (reference sequence). CDR3 in amino acids: CAWSRDSNYGYTF. The CDR3 nucleotides read TGTGCCTGGTCAAGGGACTCCAACTATGGCTACACCTTC. Based on the CDR3 plus reference TRBV30 and TRBJ1-2, the full variable domain is SQTIHQWPATLVQPVGSPLSLECTVEGTSNPNLYWYRQAAGRGLQLLFYSVGIGQISSEVPQNLSASRPQDRQFILSSKKLLLSDSGFYLCAWSRDSNYGYTFGSGTRLTVV.

This clone was seen many times. The gene calls are TRBV7-3 and TRBJ1-1, with a weak D call TRBD1 (6 bases). Between the trimmed V and J ends, which lost 2 bases and 1 base, there was a span of 8 bases. The germline V gene has CDR1 SGHTA and CDR2 FQGTGA. CDR3 length equals 14 residues. CDR3 in DNA: TGTGCCAGCAGCTTAGGCAGGGGGAACACTGAAGCTTTCTTT. It yields the protein CASSLGRGNTEAFF.

This clone occurred a few times. The rearrangement links TRBV7-9 to TRBJ1-1; 7 positions agree with TRBD1. The CDR3 covers 13 residues. Trimming took 3 bases from V and 4 from J; bases not matched to a gene: 2. Germline-derived CDR1 and CDR2 are SEHNR and FQNEAQ (reference sequence). The CDR3 reads CASSFQGGTEAFF. In DNA, the CDR3 is TGTGCCAGCAGCTTCCAGGGGGGCACTGAAGCTTTCTTT. The full variable domain, its missing parts supplied by reference TRBV7-9 and TRBJ1-1, is DTGVSQNPRHKITKRGQNVTFRCDPISEHNRLYWYRQTLGQGPEFLTYFQNEAQLEKSRLLSDRFSAERPKGSFSTLEIQRTEQGDSAMYLCASSFQGGTEAFFGQGTRLTVV.

The rearrangement links TRBV5-1 to TRBJ1-3; D is uncertain. V lost 0 bases and J lost 0, with 7 bases in between. This CDR3 spans 15 amino acids. Germline lookup yields CDR1 SGHRS and CDR2 YFSETQ. In DNA form, the CDR3 reads TGCGCCAGCAGCTTGGGACGGGGCTCTGGAAACACCATATATTTT. This encodes CASSLGRGSGNTIYF.

The chain combines TRBV12-3 or TRBV12-4 with TRBJ1-1; the D gene is possibly TRBD1 (6 bases). V lost 4 bases and J 5 bases, leaving 11 bases between the germline ends. The CDR3 contains 13 residues. For the CDR3, the DNA is TGTGCCAGCAGTTCCCACAGGGCTACTGAAGCTTTCTTT. Amino acids: CASSSHRATEAFF.

The V gene is TRBV19, the J gene TRBJ1-4; 7 nucleotides match TRBD1. This CDR3 is 15 amino acids long. Germline V gives CDR1 LNHDA, CDR2 SQIVND (reference sequence). Trimming cost V 9 bases and J 4 bases; bases outside gene matches: 11. In nucleotides, the CDR3 is TGTGCCAGCCGAGACCGGGACAGAGTTAATGAAAAACTGTTTTTT. Translated: CASRDRDRVNEKLFF.

The chain is built from TRBV7-2 and TRBJ1-2, with D unclear. In germline, CDR1 is SGHTA, CDR2 FQGNSA. Between the trimmed V and J ends, which lost 5 bases and 5 bases, there was a span of 12 bases. The CDR3 has 13 amino acids. This chain's CDR3 is CASSPDGWYGYTF. The CDR3 DNA sequence: TGTGCCAGCAGCCCCGACGGGTGGTATGGCTACACCTTC. The full variable domain, rest sourced from reference TRBV7-2 and TRBJ1-2, is GAGVSQSPSNKVTEKGKDVELRCDPISGHTALYWYRQSLGQGLEFLIYFQGNSAPDKSGLPSDRFSAERTGGSVSTLTIQRTQQEDSAVYLCASSPDGWYGYTFGSGTRLTVV.

The chain is built from TRBV29-1 and TRBJ1-3; D is possibly TRBD1 (6 bases). Trimming stripped 7 bases from V and 3 bases from J, with 7 bases between. Germline V lookup: CDR1 SQVTM, CDR2 ANQGSEA. There are 11 residues in the CDR3. CDR3 in amino acids: CSGQVGNTIYF. DNA for the CDR3: TGCAGCGGACAGGTTGGAAACACCATATATTTT.

V gene TRBV3-1 (or the pseudogene TRBV3-2) combines with J gene TRBJ1-2; D is perhaps TRBD1 (6 bases). Between the trimmed V and J ends, which lost 4 bases and 5 bases, there was a span of 8 bases. The CDR3 extends over 12 amino acids. Per the germline V gene, CDR1 is LGHDT and CDR2 is YNNKEL (reference sequence). The CDR3 DNA reads as TGTGCCAGCAGCCGCCAGGGGTATGGCTACACCTTC. Protein product: CASSRQGYGYTF.

Comments on this clone: Other DNA sequences in the sample encode the same CDR3. The rearrangement joins TRBV5-1 to TRBJ2-2; TRBD2 matches at 12 bases. Germline V CDR1 and CDR2: SGHRS, YFSETQ. The CDR3 has 16 residues. V gave up 4 bases and J gave up 1 base; unmatched junction bases: 2. The CDR3 loop reads CASSLLAGGNTGELFF. As DNA, the CDR3 is TGCGCCAGCAGCCTACTAGCGGGAGGGAACACCGGGGAGCTGTTTTTT.